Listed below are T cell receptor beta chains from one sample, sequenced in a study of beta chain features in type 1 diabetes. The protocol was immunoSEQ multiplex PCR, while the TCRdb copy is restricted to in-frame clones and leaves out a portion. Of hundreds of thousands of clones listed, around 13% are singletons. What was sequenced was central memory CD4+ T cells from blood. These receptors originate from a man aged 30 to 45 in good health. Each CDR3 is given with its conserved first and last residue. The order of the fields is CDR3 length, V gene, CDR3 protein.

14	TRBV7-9	CASSLARLSYEQYF
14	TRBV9	CASCPGQGRETQYF
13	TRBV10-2	CASSESIVSPLHF
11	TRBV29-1	CSVDPGYGYTF
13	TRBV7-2	CASSAGGPETQYF
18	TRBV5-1	CASSALPSPSGHTGELFF
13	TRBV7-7	CASSRSGGETQYF
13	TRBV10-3	CATREDEYTEAFF
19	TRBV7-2	CASSFGLAGAAGVTDTQYF
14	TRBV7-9	CASSTDTDNYGYTF
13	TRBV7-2	CASSFNSIETQYF
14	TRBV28	CASETKVSSYRYTF
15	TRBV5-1	CASSGDTGGWTEAFF
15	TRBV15	CATSRDPTALNEQFF
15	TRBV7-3	CASSPRVAGVGELFF
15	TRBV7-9	CASSWGGTSEMVQYF
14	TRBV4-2	CASSEDSGQETQYF
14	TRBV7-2	CASSLYPRGTVQFF
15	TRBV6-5	CASSLTGASNSPLHF
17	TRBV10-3	CAISEITGTSVKETQYF
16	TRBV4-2	CASSPQGGATYNEQFF
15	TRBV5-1	CASSLAGTDYTEAFF
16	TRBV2	CASSVFGTLNTGELFF
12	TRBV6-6	CASREDKNIQYF
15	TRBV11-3	CASSPDRGIGNTIYF
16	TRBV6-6	CASSYSAGGSADTQYF
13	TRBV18	CASSPRRGYEQYF
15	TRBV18	CASSFDRVGDYGYTF
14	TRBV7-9	CASRTGTGVEKLFF
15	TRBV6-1	CASSRGGAESYEQYF
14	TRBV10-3	CAISAGQGVGGYTF
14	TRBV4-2	CASSQDSEHNEQFF
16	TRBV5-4	CASSPGAAGVAGELFF
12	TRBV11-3	CASKGRGSSVTF
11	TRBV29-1	CSVLTAWGYTF
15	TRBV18	CASSRAQISTDTQYF
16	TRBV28	CARSFPGAGGANVLTF